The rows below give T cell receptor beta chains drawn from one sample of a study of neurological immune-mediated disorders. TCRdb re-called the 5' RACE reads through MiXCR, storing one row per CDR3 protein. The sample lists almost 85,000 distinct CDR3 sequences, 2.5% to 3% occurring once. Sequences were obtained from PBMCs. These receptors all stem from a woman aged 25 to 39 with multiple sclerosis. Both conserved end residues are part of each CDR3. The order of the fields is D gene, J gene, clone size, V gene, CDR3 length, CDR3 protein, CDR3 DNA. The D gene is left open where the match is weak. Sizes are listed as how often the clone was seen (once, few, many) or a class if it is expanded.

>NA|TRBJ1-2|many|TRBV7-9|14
CASSLAGSQGGYTF
TGTGCCAGCAGCTTAGCAGGATCCCAGGGTGGCTACACCTTC
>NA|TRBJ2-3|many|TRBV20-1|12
CSAREDLDTQYF
TGCAGTGCTAGAGAGGACTTAGATACGCAGTATTTT
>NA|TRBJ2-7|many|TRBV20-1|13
CSARFRPLREQYF
TGCAGTGCTAGATTCCGCCCCTTACGCGAGCAGTACTTC
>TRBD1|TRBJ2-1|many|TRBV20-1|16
CSAPPNRDSSYNEQFF
TGCAGTGCGCCCCCCAACCGGGACAGCTCCTACAATGAGCAGTTCTTC
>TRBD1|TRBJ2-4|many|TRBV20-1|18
CSARDRGQGAWAKNIQYF
TGCAGTGCTAGAGATCGGGGACAGGGGGCTTGGGCCAAAAACATTCAGTACTTC
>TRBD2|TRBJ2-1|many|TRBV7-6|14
CASLPGLASNEQFF
TGTGCCAGCCTTCCGGGACTAGCGAGCAATGAGCAGTTCTTC
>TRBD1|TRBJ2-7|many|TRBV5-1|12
CASRQGTYEQYF
TGCGCCAGCCGACAGGGAACCTACGAGCAGTACTTC
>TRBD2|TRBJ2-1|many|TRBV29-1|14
CSVGNQAGRNEQFF
TGCAGCGTTGGTAATCAAGCGGGAAGAAATGAGCAGTTCTTC
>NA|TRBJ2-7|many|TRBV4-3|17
CASSQADKGTTAFEQYF
TGCGCCAGCAGCCAGGCAGACAAGGGGACGACGGCCTTCGAGCAGTACTTC
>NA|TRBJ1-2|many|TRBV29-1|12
CSVNGGKGGYTF
TGCAGCGTCAATGGGGGAAAGGGGGGCTACACCTTC
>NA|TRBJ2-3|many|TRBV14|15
CASSQEDYYTDTQYF
TGTGCCAGCAGCCAAGAAGACTATTACACAGATACGCAGTATTTT
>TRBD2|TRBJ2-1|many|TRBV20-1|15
CSAKGSGGRAEEQFF
TGCAGTGCTAAGGGTTCGGGTGGGAGGGCCGAGGAGCAGTTCTTC
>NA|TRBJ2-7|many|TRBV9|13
CASSVAPDYEQYF
TGTGCCAGCAGCGTAGCCCCAGACTACGAGCAGTACTTC
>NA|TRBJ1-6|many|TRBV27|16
CASSLAGIILNSPLHF
TGTGCCAGCAGTCTCGCCGGGATAATCCTGAATTCACCCCTCCACTTT
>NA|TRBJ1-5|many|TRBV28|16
CASSLAVKGGNQPQHF
TGTGCCAGCAGTTTAGCGGTGAAGGGAGGCAATCAGCCCCAGCATTTT
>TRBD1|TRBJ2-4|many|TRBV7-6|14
CASSFGGDRGIQYF
TGTGCCAGCAGCTTCGGAGGGGACAGGGGCATTCAGTACTTC
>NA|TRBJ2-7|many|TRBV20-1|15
CSAPEGSGDSYEQYF
TGCAGTGCCCCTGAAGGGTCCGGGGACTCCTACGAGCAGTACTTC
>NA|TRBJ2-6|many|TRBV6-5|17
CASSYVGRGTGANVLTF
TGTGCCAGCAGTTACGTGGGTAGGGGAACTGGGGCCAACGTCCTGACTTTC
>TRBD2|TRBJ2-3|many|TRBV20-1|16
CSASELAGGRTDTQYF
TGCAGTGCTTCAGAACTAGCGGGAGGTAGGACAGATACGCAGTATTTT
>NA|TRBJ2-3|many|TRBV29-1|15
CSVEEIRGSTDTQYF
TGCAGCGTTGAAGAGATAAGGGGGAGCACAGATACGCAGTATTTT
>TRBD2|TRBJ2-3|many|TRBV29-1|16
CSVGTSGTSAPDTQYF
TGCAGCGTTGGGACGTCCGGGACTAGCGCCCCAGATACGCAGTATTTT
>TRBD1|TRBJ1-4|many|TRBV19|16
CASSRRQGATNEKLFF
TGTGCCAGTAGTAGGAGACAGGGGGCAACTAATGAAAAACTGTTTTTT
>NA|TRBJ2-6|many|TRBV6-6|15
CASRRPGTGANVLTF
TGTGCCAGCAGGCGACCAGGGACTGGGGCCAACGTCCTGACTTTC
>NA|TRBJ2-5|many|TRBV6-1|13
CASSPGHKETQYF
TGTGCCAGCAGTCCTGGACACAAAGAGACCCAGTACTTC
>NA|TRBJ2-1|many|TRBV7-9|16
CASSAISGGRHNEQFF
TGTGCCAGCAGCGCAATCTCAGGGGGGCGGCACAATGAGCAGTTCTTC
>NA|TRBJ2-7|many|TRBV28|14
CASAPPGSLFEQYF
TGTGCCAGCGCCCCCCCTGGCTCCCTATTCGAGCAGTACTTC